The entry below describes one T cell receptor beta chain. What it binds is unknown. A second PCR, run for roughly 6 to 11 cycles, used a sample-barcoded 5' primer plus a J-beta primer mix. TCRdb used MiXCR to reprocess the 5' RACE reads, holding one entry per CDR3 protein. The data contain hundreds of thousands of distinct CDR3 sequences, roughly 26% of them seen just once; the ten biggest clones take up 15% to 20%. Every sample gave at least 6 micrograms of total RNA when it was extracted. The data were taken from a study of blood T cells in healthy people across ages. Overall study findings and caveats: The fall in TCR beta diversity per million T cells was roughly linear with age. Estimated diversity, derived from one million T cells, was regarded as an underestimate.

The CDR3 runs to 15 residues. Losses at the gene ends were 3 bases for V and 2 bases for J; bases not matched to a gene: 6. Germline V CDR1 and CDR2: MNHEY, SMNVEV (reference sequence). Source material: blood. This clonotype was obtained from a woman aged 80 or over in good health. The chain links TRBV27 to TRBJ2-5; 7 nucleotides match TRBD1. The CDR3 coding sequence is TGTGCCAGCAGTTTTTTAGGGACAGAACAAGAGACCCAGTACTTC. Protein: CASSFLGTEQETQYF.